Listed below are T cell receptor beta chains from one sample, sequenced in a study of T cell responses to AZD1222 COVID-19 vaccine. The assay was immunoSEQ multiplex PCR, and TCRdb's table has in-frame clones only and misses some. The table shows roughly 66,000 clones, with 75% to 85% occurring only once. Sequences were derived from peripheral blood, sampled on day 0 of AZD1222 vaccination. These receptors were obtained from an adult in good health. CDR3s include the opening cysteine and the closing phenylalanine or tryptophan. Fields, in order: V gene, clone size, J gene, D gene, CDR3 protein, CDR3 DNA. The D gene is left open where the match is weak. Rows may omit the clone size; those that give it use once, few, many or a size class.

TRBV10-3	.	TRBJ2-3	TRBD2	CAISVGTSGGGTDTQYF	TGTGCCATCAGTGTAGGGACTAGCGGGGGCGGCACAGATACGCAGTATTTT
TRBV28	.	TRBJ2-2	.	CASSSVRYEDTGELFF	TGTGCCAGCAGTTCGGTAAGGTACGAGGACACCGGGGAGCTGTTTTTT
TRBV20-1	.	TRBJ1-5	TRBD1	CSASLGTGVLQPQHF	TGCAGTGCTAGTTTAGGGACAGGGGTGTTACAGCCCCAGCATTTT
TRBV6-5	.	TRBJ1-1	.	CASRTLWQLYTEAFF	TGTGCCAGCAGGACTTTATGGCAGTTGTACACTGAAGCTTTCTTT
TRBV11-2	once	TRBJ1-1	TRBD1	CASSRIQGDYEAFF	TGTGCCAGCAGCCGTATACAGGGGGACTATGAAGCTTTCTTT
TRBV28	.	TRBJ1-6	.	CASIEGGHVYNSPLHF	TGTGCCAGCATCGAGGGGGGACACGTCTATAATTCACCCCTCCACTTT
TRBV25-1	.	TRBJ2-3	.	CASSDQTGADTQYF	TGTGCCAGCAGTGACCAGACAGGCGCAGATACGCAGTATTTT
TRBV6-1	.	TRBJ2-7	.	CASRASGDSYEQYF	TGTGCCAGCAGGGCCTCAGGGGATAGTTACGAGCAGTACTTC
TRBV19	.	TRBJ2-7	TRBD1	CASSIPGRGIYEQYF	TGTGCCAGTAGTATTCCGGGCAGGGGGATCTACGAGCAGTACTTC
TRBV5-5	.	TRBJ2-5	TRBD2	CASSGLAGQETQYF	TGTGCCAGCAGCGGACTAGCGGGTCAAGAGACCCAGTACTTC
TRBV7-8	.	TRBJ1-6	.	CASRFQNSPLHF	TGTGCCAGCAGATTCCAGAATTCACCCCTCCACTTT
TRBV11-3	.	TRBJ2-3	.	CASSRAMQGSDTQYF	TGTGCCAGCAGCCGGGCGATGCAGGGGTCAGATACGCAGTATTTT
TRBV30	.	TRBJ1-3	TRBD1	CAWGTGGTGNTIYF	TGTGCCTGGGGGACAGGGGGTACTGGAAACACCATATATTTT
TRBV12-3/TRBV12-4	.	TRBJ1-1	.	CASSIGSTVEAFF	TGTGCCAGCAGCATTGGGTCCACGGTAGAAGCTTTCTTT
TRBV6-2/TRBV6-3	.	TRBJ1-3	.	CASSSGGPGNTIYF	TGTGCCAGCAGTTCCGGGGGTCCTGGAAACACCATATATTTT
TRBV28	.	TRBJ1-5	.	CASSLLQTSRNQPQHF	TGTGCCAGCAGTTTATTACAGACTTCTCGCAATCAGCCCCAGCATTTT
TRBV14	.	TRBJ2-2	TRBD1	CASSAYRGRNTGELFF	TGTGCCAGCAGCGCATACAGGGGGCGAAACACCGGGGAGCTGTTTTTT
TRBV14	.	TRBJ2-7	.	CASRADGTYEQYF	TGTGCCAGCAGAGCGGACGGGACCTACGAGCAGTACTTC
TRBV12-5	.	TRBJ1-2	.	CASGRGTSYGYTF	TGTGCTAGTGGTCGAGGGACCTCCTATGGCTACACCTTC
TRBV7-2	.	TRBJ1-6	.	CASSPPDRDTNYNSPLHF	TGTGCCAGCAGCCCACCCGACCGGGATACTAACTATAATTCACCCCTCCACTTT
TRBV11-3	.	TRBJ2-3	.	CASTLTLGLGDTQYF	TGTGCCAGCACCCTAACGTTGGGTTTGGGAGATACGCAGTATTTT
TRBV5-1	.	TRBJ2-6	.	CASSLEHRAGANVLTF	TGCGCCAGCAGCTTGGAGCACAGGGCTGGGGCCAACGTCCTGACTTTC
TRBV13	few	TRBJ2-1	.	CASSPLEQEQFF	TGTGCCAGCAGCCCCCTCGAACAGGAGCAGTTCTTC
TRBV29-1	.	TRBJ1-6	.	CSVGSGQDNSPLHF	TGCAGCGTTGGATCAGGGCAAGATAATTCACCCCTCCACTTT
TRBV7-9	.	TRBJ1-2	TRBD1	CASSLAGGAGYTF	TGTGCCAGCAGCTTAGCAGGGGGCGCGGGCTACACCTTC
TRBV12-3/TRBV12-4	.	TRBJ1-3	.	CAISEGGGNTIYF	TGTGCCATTTCCGAGGGGGGAGGAAACACCATATATTTT
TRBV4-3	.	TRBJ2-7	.	CASSQVYRGAGTSYEQYF	TGCGCCAGCAGCCAAGTCTACCGGGGGGCAGGGACCTCCTACGAGCAGTACTTC
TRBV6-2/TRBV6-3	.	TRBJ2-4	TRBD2	CASSLLRRTSGGIQYF	TGTGCCAGCAGTCTCCTGCGCAGGACTAGCGGGGGAATTCAGTACTTC
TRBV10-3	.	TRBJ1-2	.	CAISDPMTAYGYTF	TGTGCCATCAGTGACCCGATGACGGCTTATGGCTACACCTTC
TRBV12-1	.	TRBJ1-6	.	CASSVVGSSYNSPLHF	TGTGCCAGCAGCGTTGTAGGGAGCTCCTATAATTCACCCCTCCACTTT
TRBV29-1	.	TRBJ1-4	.	CSVKRTNEKLFF	TGCAGCGTTAAAAGAACTAATGAAAAACTGTTTTTT
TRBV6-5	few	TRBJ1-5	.	CASSPVWGGNQPQHF	TGTGCCAGCAGCCCCGTGTGGGGTGGAAATCAGCCCCAGCATTTT
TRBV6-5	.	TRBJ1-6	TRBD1	CASRRDRVNSPLHF	TGTGCCAGCAGACGGGACAGGGTGAATTCACCCCTCCACTTT
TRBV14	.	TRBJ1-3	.	CASSQDPVAWGNTIYF	TGTGCCAGCAGCCAAGATCCGGTAGCGTGGGGAAACACCATATATTTT
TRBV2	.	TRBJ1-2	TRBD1	CASIVPETGDYGYTF	TGTGCCAGCATTGTTCCGGAGACAGGGGACTATGGCTACACCTTC
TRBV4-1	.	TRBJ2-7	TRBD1	CASSQGGQGGEYEQYF	TGCGCCAGCAGCCAAGGGGGACAGGGAGGGGAATACGAGCAGTACTTC
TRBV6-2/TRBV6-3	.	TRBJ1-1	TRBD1	CASSFLGTGNTEAFF	TGTGCCAGCAGCTTCTTAGGGACAGGGAACACTGAAGCTTTCTTT
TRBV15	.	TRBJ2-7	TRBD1	CATSRDRSAYEQYF	TGTGCCACCAGCAGGGACAGGTCTGCCTACGAGCAGTACTTC
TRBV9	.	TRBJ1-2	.	CASSVGGVGYTF	TGTGCCAGCAGCGTAGGAGGTGTAGGCTACACCTTC
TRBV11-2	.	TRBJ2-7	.	CASSLDNSEQYF	TGTGCCAGCAGCTTAGATAATTCCGAGCAGTACTTC
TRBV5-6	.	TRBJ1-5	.	CASSKTGRNQPQHF	TGTGCCAGCAGCAAAACAGGGCGCAATCAGCCCCAGCATTTT
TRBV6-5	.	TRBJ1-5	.	CASKGRYSNQPQHF	TGTGCCAGCAAGGGAAGGTATAGCAATCAGCCCCAGCATTTT
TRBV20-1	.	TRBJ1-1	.	CSATGGSEAFF	TGCAGTGCTACTGGGGGCAGTGAAGCTTTCTTT
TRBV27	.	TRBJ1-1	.	CASSLSVNTEAFF	TGTGCCAGCAGTTTATCCGTGAACACTGAAGCTTTCTTT
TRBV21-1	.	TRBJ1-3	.	CASEIPGTDRNTIYF	TGTGCCAGCGAAATACCGGGGACAGATCGAAACACCATATATTTT
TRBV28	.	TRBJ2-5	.	CASGWGEETQYF	TGTGCCAGCGGGTGGGGGGAAGAGACCCAGTACTTC
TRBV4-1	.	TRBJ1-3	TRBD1	CASSQDGTGAGNTIYF	TGCGCCAGCAGCCAAGATGGGACAGGGGCTGGAAACACCATATATTTT
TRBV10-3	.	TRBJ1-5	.	CASRDLSNQPQHF	TGTGCCAGCAGGGACCTTAGCAATCAGCCCCAGCATTTT
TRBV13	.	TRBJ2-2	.	CASSTYLGGELFF	TGTGCCAGCAGCACCTATCTAGGCGGGGAGCTGTTTTTT
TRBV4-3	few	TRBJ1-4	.	CASSQSVVGLEKLFF	TGCGCCAGCAGCCAATCCGTAGTAGGGCTTGAAAAACTGTTTTTT
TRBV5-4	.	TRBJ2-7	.	CASSLVTQGQEQYF	TGTGCCAGCAGCTTGGTAACGCAGGGACAAGAGCAGTACTTC
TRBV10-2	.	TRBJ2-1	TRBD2	CASSESRVLAGGHEQFF	TGCGCCAGCAGTGAGTCGAGGGTATTAGCGGGGGGCCATGAGCAGTTCTTC
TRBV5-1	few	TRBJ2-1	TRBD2	CASSLSVSGGANEQFF	TGCGCCAGCAGCTTGAGCGTTAGCGGGGGGGCCAATGAGCAGTTCTTC